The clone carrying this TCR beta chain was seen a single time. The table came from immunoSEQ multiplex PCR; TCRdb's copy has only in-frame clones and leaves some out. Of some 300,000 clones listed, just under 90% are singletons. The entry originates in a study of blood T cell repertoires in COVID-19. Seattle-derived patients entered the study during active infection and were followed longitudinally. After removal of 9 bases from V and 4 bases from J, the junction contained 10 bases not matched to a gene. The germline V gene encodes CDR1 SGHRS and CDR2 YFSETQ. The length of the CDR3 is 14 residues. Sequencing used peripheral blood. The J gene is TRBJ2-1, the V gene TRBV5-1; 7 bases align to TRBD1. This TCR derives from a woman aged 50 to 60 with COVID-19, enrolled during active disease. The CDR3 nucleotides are TGCGCCACCGAGGTAGGGGACAGTTACAATGAGCAGTTCTTC. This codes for CATEVGDSYNEQFF. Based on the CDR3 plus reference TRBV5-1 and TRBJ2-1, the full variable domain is KAGVTQTPRYLIKTRGQQVTLSCSPISGHRSVSWYQQTPGQGLQFLFEYFSETQRNKGNFPGRFSGRQFSNSRSEMNVSTLELGDSALYLCATEVGDSYNEQFFGPGTRLTVL.